A selection of T cell receptor beta chains follows, all from one sample in a study of blood T cells in healthy people across ages. One entry per CDR3 protein, called by TCRdb with MiXCR from the 5' RACE reads. The sample comprises 700,000 to 950,000 distinct CDR3 sequences, roughly 43% of which are singletons, and around 20% rests with the top ten. The material sequenced was blood. The source is an older woman in good health. CDR3s include the opening cysteine and the closing phenylalanine or tryptophan.

TRBV3-1,CASSLSPTSGGYPREQYF
TRBV2,CASSLAGTVYNEQFF
TRBV5-1,CASSSLDATLPLHF
TRBV7-9,CASSPPDRGYEQYF
TRBV7-9,CASSSRGLAGGNEQFF
TRBV29-1,CSVPGTSGGGDTQYF
TRBV12-3/TRBV12-4,CASRNRASDYNGYTF
TRBV12-3/TRBV12-4,CASSLLTGGNSNQPQHF
TRBV20-1,CSASPRSSSYEQYF
TRBV9,CAGSVGSGTPLETQYF
TRBV25-1,CASKEGTSKETQYF
TRBV7-2,CVSSLVAGIVDEQYF
TRBV28,CASSLGQGATNEKLFF
TRBV3-1,CASSQDRHSPQYF
TRBV6-2/TRBV6-3,CASSPGLVGEKLFF
TRBV20-1,CSAPRKGATPMNTEAFF
TRBV28,CASKPGGSETQYF
TRBV20-1,CSAIRGPGNQPQHF
TRBV20-1,CSAADRGGNNEQFF
TRBV25-1,CASSEPKRNTIYF
TRBV4-2,CASSPQSTSGDFNEQFF
TRBV6-2/TRBV6-3,CASRMGATTGELFF
TRBV27,CASSDNRGNTEAFF
TRBV20-1,CSALPGQGPYEQYF
TRBV20-1,CSAREAGDTQYF
TRBV5-1,CASSPNVGNAEAFF
TRBV24-1,CATSDYDCAQFF
TRBV3-1,CASSQGNREQYF
TRBV5-1,CASRGTSVGGETQYF
TRBV12-3/TRBV12-4,CASSPGGMVYEQYF
TRBV20-1,CSASGPTSTDTQYF
TRBV7-3,CASSFGGPGETQYF
TRBV27,CASGYSGNQRNYGYTF
TRBV6-4,CASSPRGGLSTDTQYF
TRBV20-1,CSAPDRGRLETQYF
TRBV5-1,CASSPEASSYGYTF
TRBV20-1,CSAQEAGRSYNEQFF
TRBV29-1,CSVVGQGEATNEKLFF
TRBV11-1,CASSLVSNQPQHF
TRBV21-1,CASSIARPDYCGYTF
TRBV29-1,CSVVQGRYEQYFGPGTGELFF
TRBV6-5,CASNKFWGSDQPQHF
TRBV11-2,CASSLEEAGFTEAFF
TRBV20-1,CSAALGGLNIQYF
TRBV12-3/TRBV12-4,CASSSGAKETQYF
TRBV28,CASSFKGQGRVGSYEQYF
TRBV20-1,CSALDRGEETQYF
TRBV30,CAWRWTGTRNSPLHF
TRBV5-6,CASSLRREQFF
TRBV3-1,CASSQGARGAYEQYF
TRBV7-2,CASSLVAGNTDTQYF
TRBV15,CATSRADSNYGYTF
TRBV5-1,CASSLELPRDGGYTF
TRBV12-3/TRBV12-4,CASSPQQLVSEQYF
TRBV6-2/TRBV6-3,CASSTIRDRGALKVNNEQFF
TRBV10-3,CAISEPGKGGTNEKLFF
TRBV12-3/TRBV12-4,CASSAQTSSYNEQFF
TRBV27,CASSSPSSVRTDTQYF
TRBV6-5,CASSGAGPYGYTF